These 13 T cell receptor beta chains came from one sample sequenced in a study of Ad26.COV2.S vaccination and SARS-CoV-2 variants. Method: immunoSEQ multiplex PCR; TCRdb's copy keeps in-frame clones and lacks some. The sample includes 430,000 or so clones, 75% to 90% of them seen just once. The treatment denotes: about 20 received Ad26.COV2.S at low or high dose, single or two shots; 5 received placebo; per-sample allocation not given. Each sample was drawn 63 days after the first injection (of vaccine or placebo). The input for sequencing was peripheral blood, taken in a trial of Ad26.COV2.S vaccine versus placebo. The source of these receptors is a person between 18 and 60 years old who received the Ad26.COV2.S COVID-19 vaccine or a placebo.

Only a few counts were recorded for this clone. The rearrangement links TRBV15 to TRBJ1-1; D is possibly TRBD1 (6 bases). Looked up from germline, CDR1 is LNHNV and CDR2 is YYDKDF (reference sequence). The CDR3 has 19 residues. V lost 0 bases and J lost 1, with 21 bases in between. CDR3 loop: CATSRDVTKLSGANTEAFF. CDR3 coding DNA: TGTGCCACCAGCAGAGATGTTACAAAACTCTCGGGGGCGAACACTGAAGCTTTCTTT.

The CDR3 spells CASRGVGDEKLFF. In DNA form, the CDR3 reads TGTGCCAGCAGGGGCGTCGGGGATGAAAAACTGTTTTTT. The V gene is TRBV9, the J gene TRBJ1-4, with D unclear. From germline, CDR1 is SGDLS and CDR2 YYNGEE. V was pared by 5 bases and J by 6 bases, with 11 bases between. This CDR3 comprises 13 residues.

Turning to this clone: One junction end does not reproduce the germline sequence, and a read error may be involved. This chain connects TRBV7-7 to TRBJ2-1; D not certain. The CDR3 extends over 14 amino acids. Germline V gives CDR1 SSHAT, CDR2 FNYEAQ (reference sequence). CDR3 sequence: CASSLGPESNEQFF. The CDR3 DNA sequence: TGTGCTAGCAGCTTAGGTCCAGAGAGCAATGAGCAGTTCTTC.

The chain recombines TRBV30 with TRBJ2-5; no clear D. This CDR3 comprises 14 residues. V dropped 2 bases and J dropped 4 bases, with 14 bases sitting between them. From germline, CDR1 is GTSNPN and CDR2 SVGIG (reference sequence). CDR3 sequence reads: CAWSPTVKRETQYF. The DNA for the CDR3 is TGTGCCTGGAGTCCTACAGTGAAACGAGAGACCCAGTACTTC. Full variable domain (remainder filled in from reference TRBV30 and TRBJ2-5): SQTIHQWPATLVQPVGSPLSLECTVEGTSNPNLYWYRQAAGRGLQLLFYSVGIGQISSEVPQNLSASRPQDRQFILSSKKLLLSDSGFYLCAWSPTVKRETQYFGPGTRLLVL.

The rearrangement links TRBV5-1 to TRBJ2-1; D remains ambiguous. V lost 3 bases and J lost 6, with 7 bases in between. Germline CDR1 is SGHRS and CDR2 is YFSETQ. This CDR3 comprises 12 residues. The CDR3 sequence: CASSSDRNEQFF. The CDR3 bases are TGCGCCAGCAGCTCAGACCGCAATGAGCAGTTCTTC.

The rearrangement joins TRBV7-2 to TRBJ2-1; 8 nucleotides agree with TRBD2. The V gene end was trimmed by 4 bases and the J gene end by 5 bases; junction bases not matched to a gene: 7. The CDR3 contains 15 residues. CDR1 is SGHTA and CDR2 is FQGNSA in the germline V gene. This CDR3 reads CASSWTSPYHNEQFF. CDR3 bases: TGTGCCAGCAGCTGGACTAGCCCATACCACAATGAGCAGTTCTTC.

The gene calls are TRBV6-5 and TRBJ2-5; D ambiguous. Germline V gene sequence: CDR1 MNHEY, CDR2 SVGAGI. Trimming left V 6 bases short and J 4 bases short, with 6 bases between. This CDR3 spans 11 amino acids. CDR3 sequence reads: CASRVGETQYF. Written as DNA, the CDR3 is TGTGCCAGCAGGGTTGGAGAGACCCAGTACTTC.

The chain is built from TRBV10-3 and TRBJ1-1; TRBD1 matches 9 bases. The length of the CDR3 is 16 residues. The germline gives CDR1 ENHRY, CDR2 SYGVKD. After removal of 7 bases from V and 4 bases from J, the junction contained 13 bases not matched to a gene. DNA for the CDR3: TGTGCCATCACCCGGGACAGGGAGGTCTTGGGCACTGAAGCTTTCTTT. Translation gives CAITRDREVLGTEAFF.

The J gene is TRBJ1-5, the V gene TRBV24-1, with no clear D. With 6 bases removed from V and 4 bases from J, the gap between germline ends came to 9 bases. This CDR3 has 13 amino acids. Germline lookup yields CDR1 KGHDR and CDR2 SFDVKD. CDR3 coding DNA: TGTGCCACCAGTCGAACAGAAAATCAGCCCCAGCATTTT. Translating gives CATSRTENQPQHF.

V gene TRBV5-8 combines with J gene TRBJ1-1; 9 bases line up with TRBD1. The CDR3 has 12 residues. The germline gives CDR1 SGHTS, CDR2 YDEGEE. Trimming removed 4 bases from V and 11 bases from J; junction bases left unmatched: 6. CDR3 coding DNA: TGTGCCAGCAGCAGGTACAGGGGGCAGGCTTTCTTT. Its protein product is CASSRYRGQAFF. The variable domain in full, completed from reference TRBV5-8 and TRBJ1-1, reads EAGVTQSPTHLIKTRGQQATLRCSPISGHTSVYWYQQALGLGLQFLLWYDEGEERNRGNFPPRFSGRQFPNYSSELNVNALELEDSALYLCASSRYRGQAFFGQGTRLTVV.

This chain links TRBV5-5 with TRBJ1-4; TRBD1 agrees at 9 bases. V lost 2 bases to trimming and J lost 8 bases; unmatched junction nucleotides: 10. The V gene's germline CDR1 is SGHKS and CDR2 YYEKEE (reference sequence). The CDR3 is 16 amino acids. The chain's CDR3 is CASSFDLGQGYEKLFF. The CDR3 bases are TGTGCCAGCAGCTTTGATCTCGGACAGGGGTACGAAAAACTGTTTTTT.

This chain connects TRBV7-9 to TRBJ1-2, with D possibly TRBD1 on 5 matching bases. Germline CDR1 SEHNR, CDR2 FQNEAQ (reference sequence). Trimming took off 3 bases at V and 5 bases at J, with 16 bases between the two ends. The CDR3 runs 15 residues. The CDR3 reads CASSFPQGRGYGYTF. The CDR3 nucleotides read TGTGCCAGCAGCTTTCCCCAGGGTAGGGGATATGGCTACACCTTC.

This chain joins TRBV6-5 and TRBJ1-2, with a possible D match to TRBD1 (5 bases). Trimming took 5 bases from V and 12 from J, leaving 19 bases between them. Germline loops: CDR1 MNHEY, CDR2 SVGAGI. The CDR3 has 13 residues. As DNA, the CDR3 is TGTGCCAGCAGTCAGACAGACCCGGGAGGCCACACCTTC. It is translated as CASSQTDPGGHTF.